The source of this T cell receptor beta chain is a study of liver allograft versus peripheral blood T cells. About the research overall: The authors compared T cell receptor repertoires in transplanted livers with recipients' peripheral blood repertoires.

The CDR3 covers 16 residues. Per germline, CDR1 SGHNT and CDR2 YYREEE (reference sequence). V gave up 0 bases and J gave up 4 bases; unmatched junction bases: 5. TCRdb reanalysed the reads using MiXCR and keeps one entry per CDR3 protein. The table records some 7,700 distinct CDR3 sequences, approximately 15% of them present only once. The TCR comes from a human patient who had a liver transplant. Some T cells here may be from the graft donor. The chain has TRBV5-4 and TRBJ2-3, with TRBD2 matching 10 bases. This CDR3 reads CASSLDQRGGSDTQYF. CDR3 nucleotide sequence: TGTGCCAGCAGCTTGGACCAGCGGGGGGGCTCAGATACGCAGTATTTT.